These T cell receptor beta chains were read from a single sample in a study of blood T cell repertoires in COVID-19. The assay was immunoSEQ multiplex PCR, and TCRdb's table has in-frame clones only and misses some. The sample yields around 330,000 clones, around 91% seen once. The material sequenced was PBMCs or T cells enriched from blood (not recorded which). Receptors were obtained from a middle-aged woman who had recovered from COVID-19. Each CDR3 is given with its conserved first and last residue. The D gene is left open where the match is weak. Not every row has a clone size; where given, it reads once, few, many or a size class.

d_gene,v_gene,abundance,j_gene,CDR3aa,CDR3nt
TRBD1,TRBV28,-,TRBJ2-2,CASSPPGTGNTGELFF,TGTGCCAGCAGTCCACCCGGGACAGGGAACACCGGGGAGCTGTTTTTT
TRBD2,TRBV18,-,TRBJ2-7,CASSPGTSGGTYSYEQYF,TGTGCCAGCTCACCAGGGACTAGCGGGGGGACCTATTCCTACGAGCAGTACTTC
TRBD1,TRBV24-1,-,TRBJ2-7,CATSGDRPYEQYF,TGTGCCACCAGTGGGGACAGACCCTACGAGCAGTACTTC
-,TRBV21-1,-,TRBJ1-2,CASSKDMRARAYGYTF,TGTGCCAGCAGCAAAGATATGAGGGCAAGGGCGTATGGCTACACCTTC
-,TRBV6-5,-,TRBJ2-7,CASRAGMYSYEQYF,TGTGCCAGCAGAGCCGGGATGTACTCCTACGAGCAGTACTTC
TRBD2,TRBV7-2,-,TRBJ2-1,CASSLVAGGSEQFF,TGTGCCAGCAGCTTAGTAGCGGGAGGGAGTGAGCAGTTCTTC
TRBD1,TRBV9,-,TRBJ2-1,CASSQGQVINEQFF,TGTGCCAGCAGCCAGGGACAGGTTATTAATGAGCAGTTCTTC
-,TRBV5-1,-,TRBJ1-1,CASSRDNYYEAFF,TGCGCCAGCAGCCGGGACAACTACTATGAAGCTTTCTTT
-,TRBV4-2,few,TRBJ2-3,CASSSLSTDTQYF,TGTGCCAGCAGTTCCCTTAGCACAGATACGCAGTATTTT
-,TRBV21-1,-,TRBJ2-3,CASSTKWGVTVRADTQYF,TGTGCCAGCAGCACTAAGTGGGGGGTGACAGTCCGGGCAGATACGCAGTATTTT
TRBD1,TRBV11-1,-,TRBJ2-1,CASRPGQKVNEQFF,TGTGCCAGCAGACCGGGACAGAAAGTCAATGAGCAGTTCTTC
TRBD2,TRBV9,-,TRBJ2-1,CASSPGGADNNEQFF,TGTGCCAGCAGCCCGGGGGGGGCAGACAACAATGAGCAGTTCTTC
TRBD2,TRBV27,-,TRBJ2-3,CASSTTLGAGGRPDTQYF,TGTGCCAGCAGTACCACCTTGGGGGCGGGGGGCCGCCCAGATACGCAGTATTTT
-,TRBV3-1/TRBV3-2,-,TRBJ2-4,CASSQPWTADLAKNIQYF,TGTGCCAGCAGCCAACCCTGGACAGCCGATCTAGCCAAAAACATTCAGTACTTC
-,TRBV11-3,-,TRBJ2-7,CASSLDPIAKQYF,TGTGCCAGCAGCTTAGACCCCATAGCGAAGCAGTACTTC
TRBD2,TRBV11-2,-,TRBJ2-2,CASSFIAGGPGELFF,TGTGCCAGCAGCTTCATAGCGGGGGGGCCCGGGGAGCTGTTTTTT
TRBD2,TRBV28,-,TRBJ2-7,CASSWGGSYEQYF,TGTGCCAGCAGTTGGGGGGGCTCCTACGAGCAGTACTTC
-,TRBV18,-,TRBJ1-1,CASSPTSIFDRNTEAFF,TGTGCCAGCTCACCAACTTCCATTTTCGACAGGAACACTGAAGCTTTCTTT
TRBD1,TRBV5-1,-,TRBJ2-1,CASSLGQGTYNEQFF,TGCGCCAGCAGCTTAGGACAGGGTACCTACAATGAGCAGTTCTTC
TRBD1,TRBV19,-,TRBJ1-3,CASSTSRGQRSGNTIYF,TGTGCCAGTAGTACCAGCAGGGGGCAACGCTCTGGAAACACCATATATTTT
TRBD1,TRBV4-3,-,TRBJ2-7,CASSLQTGFNEQYF,TGCGCCAGCAGCCTACAGACAGGGTTCAACGAGCAGTACTTC
TRBD1,TRBV24-1,-,TRBJ1-1,CATRKTGVNTEAFF,TGTGCCACCAGGAAGACAGGGGTGAACACTGAAGCTTTCTTT
-,TRBV5-4,once,TRBJ1-3,CASSRGGHSGNTIYF,TGTGCCAGCAGCCGGGGAGGCCACTCTGGAAACACCATATATTTT
-,TRBV2,few,TRBJ1-5,CASSDSQGIQPQHF,TGTGCCAGCAGTGATAGTCAGGGGATTCAGCCCCAGCATTTT
-,TRBV4-1,once,TRBJ1-1,CASSHGRWEGLGTEAFF,TGCGCCAGCAGCCATGGACGATGGGAGGGGTTGGGCACTGAAGCTTTCTTT
-,TRBV29-1,-,TRBJ1-2,CSVAGYYGYTF,TGCAGCGTTGCAGGGTACTATGGCTACACCTTC
-,TRBV15,-,TRBJ2-1,CATSSYQGKSSYNEQFF,TGTGCCACCAGCAGTTACCAGGGTAAAAGCTCCTACAATGAGCAGTTCTTC
-,TRBV15,-,TRBJ2-7,CATGGGSSYEQYF,TGTGCCACAGGAGGAGGGAGCTCCTACGAGCAGTACTTC
TRBD1,TRBV5-1,-,TRBJ1-2,CASRTGTYGYTF,TGCGCCAGCAGGACAGGGACCTATGGCTACACCTTC
TRBD2,TRBV6-2/TRBV6-3,-,TRBJ2-5,CASSYLLAHSGGPGETQYF,TGTGCCAGCAGTTATTTGTTAGCGCATAGCGGGGGGCCGGGAGAGACCCAGTACTTC
-,TRBV27,-,TRBJ2-3,CASSFLLGAQGNTQYF,TGTGCCAGCAGTTTCCTCCTAGGAGCACAGGGAAATACGCAGTATTTT
TRBD1,TRBV4-1,-,TRBJ2-7,CASSQDLSRTGVYEQYF,TGCGCCAGCAGCCAAGATTTGAGCCGGACAGGGGTTTACGAGCAGTACTTC
-,TRBV7-9,-,TRBJ2-1,CASSLRQDLYNEQFF,TGTGCCAGCAGCTTGCGGCAGGACTTATACAATGAGCAGTTCTTC
-,TRBV7-9,-,TRBJ1-5,CASSPGGVPQPQHF,TGTGCCAGCAGCCCCGGGGGGGTCCCTCAGCCCCAGCATTTT
TRBD2,TRBV9,once,TRBJ2-7,CASSVSGGTSDEQYF,TGTGCCAGCAGCGTCAGCGGGGGGACCTCGGACGAGCAGTACTTC
TRBD2,TRBV7-2,few,TRBJ2-7,CASSLGVSGGPSYEQYF,TGTGCCAGCAGCTTAGGGGTTAGCGGGGGCCCCTCCTACGAGCAGTACTTC
TRBD1,TRBV11-2,few,TRBJ1-2,CASSRGQGIDGYTF,TGTGCCAGCAGCCGTGGACAGGGGATAGATGGCTACACCTTC
-,TRBV10-2,-,TRBJ1-2,CASSVTGGSDYGYTF,TGCGCCAGCAGCGTGACAGGCGGGAGCGACTATGGCTACACCTTC
-,TRBV19,-,TRBJ1-5,CASSIPGNQPQHF,TGTGCCAGTAGTATTCCGGGGAATCAGCCCCAGCATTTT
-,TRBV5-1,-,TRBJ2-5,CASSQTDYNQETQYF,TGCGCCAGCAGCCAGACGGACTATAATCAAGAGACCCAGTACTTC
-,TRBV24-1,-,TRBJ1-3,CATSDDHSTGNTIYF,TGTGCCACCAGTGATGACCACAGCACTGGAAACACCATATATTTT
TRBD1,TRBV6-5,-,TRBJ1-2,CASKVDRVGGYTF,TGTGCCAGCAAAGTGGACAGGGTGGGTGGCTACACCTTC
TRBD2,TRBV7-3,-,TRBJ2-1,CASSLNRAGGPYNEQFF,TGTGCCAGCAGCTTAAATAGGGCGGGGGGGCCCTACAATGAGCAGTTCTTC
-,TRBV7-9,-,TRBJ2-6,CASNDRLPFSGANVLTF,TGTGCCAGCAACGACAGACTCCCCTTCTCTGGGGCCAACGTCCTGACTTTC
TRBD2,TRBV19,-,TRBJ2-7,CASSTRTSRTYEQYF,TGTGCCAGTAGTACCCGGACTAGCAGAACCTACGAGCAGTACTTC
-,TRBV25-1,-,TRBJ2-1,CASSAEVSSYNEQFF,TGTGCCAGCAGTGCAGAGGTAAGCTCCTACAATGAGCAGTTCTTC
TRBD2,TRBV24-1,-,TRBJ2-1,CATPTSGSGRQSSYNEQFF,TGTGCCACTCCTACTAGCGGCTCAGGTCGTCAGAGCTCCTACAATGAGCAGTTCTTC
TRBD1,TRBV19,-,TRBJ1-4,CASTSSDRVNEKLFF,TGTGCCAGTACCTCTTCGGACAGGGTTAATGAAAAACTGTTTTTT
TRBD2,TRBV5-1,-,TRBJ2-5,CASSLGGGSRETQYF,TGCGCCAGCAGCTTGGGCGGGGGATCCCGAGAGACCCAGTACTTC
-,TRBV6-5,-,TRBJ1-2,CASSPFPPYNYGYTF,TGTGCCAGCAGTCCCTTTCCCCCCTACAACTATGGCTACACCTTC
-,TRBV24-1,-,TRBJ1-1,CATSGGGSYTEAFF,TGTGCCACCAGTGGCGGGGGCTCGTACACTGAAGCTTTCTTT
TRBD2,TRBV4-1,-,TRBJ2-2,CASSQDSPWAAGPATGELFF,TGCGCCAGCAGCCAAGATTCCCCATGGGCAGCGGGACCGGCCACCGGGGAGCTGTTTTTT
-,TRBV27,few,TRBJ2-1,CASSLRRGLNEQFF,TGTGCCAGCAGTTTACGCAGGGGTCTCAATGAGCAGTTCTTC
TRBD2,TRBV29-1,-,TRBJ2-2,CSVEVGLAGFPGELFF,TGCAGCGTTGAAGTGGGACTAGCAGGCTTCCCCGGGGAGCTGTTTTTT
-,TRBV12-5,few,TRBJ2-3,CASATFSDTQYF,TGTGCTAGTGCCACATTCTCAGATACGCAGTATTTT
-,TRBV21-1,-,TRBJ1-2,CASSKGPFRRDNCGYTF,TGTGCCAGCAGCAAAGGACCTTTTCGCCGGGATAACTGTGGCTACACCTTC
-,TRBV2,-,TRBJ2-6,CASSISGANVLTF,TGTGCCAGCTCAATCTCTGGGGCCAACGTCCTGACTTTC
TRBD2,TRBV13,-,TRBJ2-5,CASSALAGQETQYF,TGTGCCAGCAGCGCCCTAGCGGGCCAAGAGACCCAGTACTTC